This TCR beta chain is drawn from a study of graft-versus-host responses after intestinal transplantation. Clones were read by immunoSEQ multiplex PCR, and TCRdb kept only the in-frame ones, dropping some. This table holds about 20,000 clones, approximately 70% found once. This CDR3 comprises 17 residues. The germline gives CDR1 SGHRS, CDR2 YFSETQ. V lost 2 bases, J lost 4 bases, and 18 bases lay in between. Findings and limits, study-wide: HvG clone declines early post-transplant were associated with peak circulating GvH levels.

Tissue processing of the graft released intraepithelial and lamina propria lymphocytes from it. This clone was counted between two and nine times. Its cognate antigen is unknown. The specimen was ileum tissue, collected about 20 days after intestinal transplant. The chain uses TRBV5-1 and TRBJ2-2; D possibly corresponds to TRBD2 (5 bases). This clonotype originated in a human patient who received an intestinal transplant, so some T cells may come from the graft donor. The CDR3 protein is CASSFRGLPYFTGELFF. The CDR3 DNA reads TGCGCCAGCAGCTTCCGGGGTCTCCCTTATTTCACCGGGGAGCTGTTTTTT.